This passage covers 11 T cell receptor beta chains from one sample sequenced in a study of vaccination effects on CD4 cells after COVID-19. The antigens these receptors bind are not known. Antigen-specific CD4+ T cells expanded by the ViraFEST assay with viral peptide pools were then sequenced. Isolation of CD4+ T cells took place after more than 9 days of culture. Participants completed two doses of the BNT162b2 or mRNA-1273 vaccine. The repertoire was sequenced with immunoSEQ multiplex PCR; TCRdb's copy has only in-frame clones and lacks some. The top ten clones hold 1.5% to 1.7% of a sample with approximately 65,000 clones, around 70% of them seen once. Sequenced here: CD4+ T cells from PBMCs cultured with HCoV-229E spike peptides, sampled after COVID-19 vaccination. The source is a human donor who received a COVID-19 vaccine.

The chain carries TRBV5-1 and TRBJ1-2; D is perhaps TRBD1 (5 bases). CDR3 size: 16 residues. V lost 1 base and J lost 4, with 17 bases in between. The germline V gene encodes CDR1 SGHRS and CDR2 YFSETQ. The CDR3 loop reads CASSLRGSKEGYGYTF. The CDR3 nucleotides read TGCGCCAGCAGCTTGAGGGGTTCCAAGGAGGGCTATGGCTACACCTTC. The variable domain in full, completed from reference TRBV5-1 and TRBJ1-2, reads KAGVTQTPRYLIKTRGQQVTLSCSPISGHRSVSWYQQTPGQGLQFLFEYFSETQRNKGNFPGRFSGRQFSNSRSEMNVSTLELGDSALYLCASSLRGSKEGYGYTFGSGTRLTVV.

As DNA, the CDR3 is TGTGCCACCAGTGATGGAGGGGCAGGCTCTGGGGCCAACGTCCTGACTTTC. It translates to CATSDGGAGSGANVLTF. The chain combines TRBV24-1 with TRBJ2-6, with D maybe TRBD2 (6 bases). The CDR3 sequence is 17 residues long. Trimming removed 3 bases from V and 0 bases from J, with 11 bases in between. Germline lookup yields CDR1 KGHDR and CDR2 SFDVKD.

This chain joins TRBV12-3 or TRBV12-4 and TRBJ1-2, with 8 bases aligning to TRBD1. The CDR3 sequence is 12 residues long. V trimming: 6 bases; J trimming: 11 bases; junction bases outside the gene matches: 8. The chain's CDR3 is CASSRGQGRYTF. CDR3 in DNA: TGTGCCAGCAGCCGCGGACAGGGCCGATACACCTTC.

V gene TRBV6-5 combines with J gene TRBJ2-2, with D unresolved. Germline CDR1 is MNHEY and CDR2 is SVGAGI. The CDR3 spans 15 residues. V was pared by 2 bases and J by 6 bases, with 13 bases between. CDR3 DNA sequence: TGTGCCAGCAGTTACGACGGCCCCCCGGCCGGGGAGCTGTTTTTT. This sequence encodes CASSYDGPPAGELFF.

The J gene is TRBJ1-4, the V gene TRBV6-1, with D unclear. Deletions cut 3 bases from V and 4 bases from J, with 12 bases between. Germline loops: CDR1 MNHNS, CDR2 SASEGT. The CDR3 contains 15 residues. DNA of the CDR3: TGTGCCAGCAGTGATGGTCGTTTGAATAATGAAAAACTGTTTTTT. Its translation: CASSDGRLNNEKLFF.

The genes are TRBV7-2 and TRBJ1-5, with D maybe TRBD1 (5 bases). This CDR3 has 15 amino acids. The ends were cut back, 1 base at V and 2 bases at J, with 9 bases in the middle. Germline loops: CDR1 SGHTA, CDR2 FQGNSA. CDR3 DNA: TGTGCCAGCAGCTTAGGAGGGGAAGGCAATCAGCCCCAGCATTTT. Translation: CASSLGGEGNQPQHF.

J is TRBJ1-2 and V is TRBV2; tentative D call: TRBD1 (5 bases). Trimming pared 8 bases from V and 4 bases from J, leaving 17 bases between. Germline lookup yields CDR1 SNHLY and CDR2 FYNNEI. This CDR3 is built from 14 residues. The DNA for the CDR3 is TGTGCCAGCCGTTTTTCGGGGCCCTTCTATGGCTACACCTTC. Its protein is CASRFSGPFYGYTF.

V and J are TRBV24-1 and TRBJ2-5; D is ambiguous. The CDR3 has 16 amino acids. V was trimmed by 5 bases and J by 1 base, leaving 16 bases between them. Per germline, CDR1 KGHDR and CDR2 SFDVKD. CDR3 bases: TGTGCCACCAGTGGCAAAAAAGATCTCCTCCAAGAGACCCAGTACTTC. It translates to CATSGKKDLLQETQYF.

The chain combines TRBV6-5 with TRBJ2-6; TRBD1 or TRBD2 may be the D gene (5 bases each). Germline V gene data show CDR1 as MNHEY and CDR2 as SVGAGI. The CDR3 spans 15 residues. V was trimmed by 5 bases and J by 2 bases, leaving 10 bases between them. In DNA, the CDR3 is TGTGCCAGCAGTCCGAGGGGAGCTGGGGCCAACGTCCTGACTTTC. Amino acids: CASSPRGAGANVLTF.

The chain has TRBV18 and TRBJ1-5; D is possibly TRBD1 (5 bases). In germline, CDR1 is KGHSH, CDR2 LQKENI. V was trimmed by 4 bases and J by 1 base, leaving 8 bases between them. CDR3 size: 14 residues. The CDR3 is CASSQGLSNQPQHF. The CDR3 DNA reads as TGTGCCAGCTCACAGGGGTTGAGCAATCAGCCCCAGCATTTT.

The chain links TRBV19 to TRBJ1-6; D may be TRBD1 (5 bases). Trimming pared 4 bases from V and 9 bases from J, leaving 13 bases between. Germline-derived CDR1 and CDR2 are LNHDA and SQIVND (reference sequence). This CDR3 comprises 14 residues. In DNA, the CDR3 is TGTGCCAGTAGTACGGGGGACGGAGCTTCACCCCTCCACTTT. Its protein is CASSTGDGASPLHF.